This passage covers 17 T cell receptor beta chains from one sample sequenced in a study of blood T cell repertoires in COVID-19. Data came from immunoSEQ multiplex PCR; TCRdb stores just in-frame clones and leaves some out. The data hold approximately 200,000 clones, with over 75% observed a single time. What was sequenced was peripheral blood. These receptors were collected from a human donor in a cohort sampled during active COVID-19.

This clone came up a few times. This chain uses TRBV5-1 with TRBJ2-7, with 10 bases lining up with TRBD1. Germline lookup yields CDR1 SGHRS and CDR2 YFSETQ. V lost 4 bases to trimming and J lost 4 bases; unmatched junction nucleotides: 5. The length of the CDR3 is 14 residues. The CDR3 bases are TGCGCCAGCAGCAAAGGGACAGGGGATTACGAGCAGTACTTC. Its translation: CASSKGTGDYEQYF. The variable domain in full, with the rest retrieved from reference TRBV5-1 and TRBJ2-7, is KAGVTQTPRYLIKTRGQQVTLSCSPISGHRSVSWYQQTPGQGLQFLFEYFSETQRNKGNFPGRFSGRQFSNSRSEMNVSTLELGDSALYLCASSKGTGDYEQYFGPGTRLTVT.

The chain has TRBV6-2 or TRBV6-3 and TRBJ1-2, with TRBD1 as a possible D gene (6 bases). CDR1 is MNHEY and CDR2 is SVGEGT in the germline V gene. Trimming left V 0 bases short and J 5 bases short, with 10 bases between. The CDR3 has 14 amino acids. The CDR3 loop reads CASSYSGGRYGYTF. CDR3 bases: TGTGCCAGCAGTTACTCAGGGGGTCGGTATGGCTACACCTTC.

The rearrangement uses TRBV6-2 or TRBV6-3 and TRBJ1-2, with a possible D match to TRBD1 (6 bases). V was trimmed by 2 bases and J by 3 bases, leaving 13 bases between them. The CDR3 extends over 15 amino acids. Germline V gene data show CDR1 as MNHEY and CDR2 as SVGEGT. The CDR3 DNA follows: TGTGCCAGCAGTTACATGATCCAGGGGCACTATGGCTACACCTTC. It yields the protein CASSYMIQGHYGYTF.

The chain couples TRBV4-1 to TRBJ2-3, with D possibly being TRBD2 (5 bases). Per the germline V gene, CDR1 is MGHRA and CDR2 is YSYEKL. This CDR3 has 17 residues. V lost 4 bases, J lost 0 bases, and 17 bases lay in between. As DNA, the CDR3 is TGCGCCAGCAGCCTTAACGGGGTAGCGCTTAGCACAGATACGCAGTATTTT. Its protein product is CASSLNGVALSTDTQYF.

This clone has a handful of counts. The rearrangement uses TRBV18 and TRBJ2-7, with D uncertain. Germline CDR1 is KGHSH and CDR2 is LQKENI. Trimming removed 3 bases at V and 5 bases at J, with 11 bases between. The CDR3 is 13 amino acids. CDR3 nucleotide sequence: TGTGCCAGCTCACCTCTCTCAGATAACGAGCAGTACTTC. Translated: CASSPLSDNEQYF.

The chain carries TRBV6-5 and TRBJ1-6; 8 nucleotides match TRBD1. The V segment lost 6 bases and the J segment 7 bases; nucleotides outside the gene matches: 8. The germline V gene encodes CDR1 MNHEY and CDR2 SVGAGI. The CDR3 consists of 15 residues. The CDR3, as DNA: TGTGCCAGCAGAACTCCGGGACAGGCCAATTCACCCCTCCACTTT. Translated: CASRTPGQANSPLHF.

The DNA for the CDR3 is TGTGCCAGCAGTTACCCCCCCAGGGGTCCTTACAATGAGCAGTTCTTC. It translates to CASSYPPRGPYNEQFF. The chain recombines TRBV6-2 or TRBV6-3 with TRBJ2-1, with D tentatively TRBD1 (6 bases). CDR1 is MNHEY, CDR2 SVGEGT, per germline. Trimming pared 2 bases from V and 4 bases from J, leaving 15 bases between. The CDR3 spans 16 residues.

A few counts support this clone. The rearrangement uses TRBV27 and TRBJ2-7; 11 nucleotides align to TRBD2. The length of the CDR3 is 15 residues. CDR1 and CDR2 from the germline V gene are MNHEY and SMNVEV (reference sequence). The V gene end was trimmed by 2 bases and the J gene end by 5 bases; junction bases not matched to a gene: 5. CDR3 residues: CASSLDTSGRDEQYF. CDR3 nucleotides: TGTGCCAGCAGTTTAGACACTAGCGGGAGAGACGAGCAGTACTTC.

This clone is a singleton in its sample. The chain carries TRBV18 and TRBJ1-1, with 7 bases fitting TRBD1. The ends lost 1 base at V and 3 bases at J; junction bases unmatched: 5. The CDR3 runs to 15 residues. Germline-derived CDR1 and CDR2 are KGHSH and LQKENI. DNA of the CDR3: TGTGCCAGCTCACCACAGGAGGGGGCGTACACTGAAGCTTTCTTT. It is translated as CASSPQEGAYTEAFF.

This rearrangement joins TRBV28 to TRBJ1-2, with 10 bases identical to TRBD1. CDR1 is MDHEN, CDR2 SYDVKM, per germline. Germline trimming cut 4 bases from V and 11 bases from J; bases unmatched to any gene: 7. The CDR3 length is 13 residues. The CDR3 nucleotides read TGTGCCAGCAGTTCTCCGACAGGGGGCGCGTACACCTTC. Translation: CASSSPTGGAYTF.

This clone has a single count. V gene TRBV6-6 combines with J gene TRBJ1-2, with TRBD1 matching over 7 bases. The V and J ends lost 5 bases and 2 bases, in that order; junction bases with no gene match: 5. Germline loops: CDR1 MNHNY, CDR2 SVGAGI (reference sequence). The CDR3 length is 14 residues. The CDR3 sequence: CASSPQQGNYGYTF. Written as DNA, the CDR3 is TGTGCCAGCAGTCCCCAACAGGGGAACTATGGCTACACCTTC.

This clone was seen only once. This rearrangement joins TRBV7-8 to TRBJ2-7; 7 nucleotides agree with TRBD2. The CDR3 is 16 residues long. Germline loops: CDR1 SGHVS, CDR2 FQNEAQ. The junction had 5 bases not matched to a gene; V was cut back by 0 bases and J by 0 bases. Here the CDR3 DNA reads TGTGCCAGCAGCTTAGCCTTCAGCGGGAACTCCTACGAGCAGTACTTC. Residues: CASSLAFSGNSYEQYF.

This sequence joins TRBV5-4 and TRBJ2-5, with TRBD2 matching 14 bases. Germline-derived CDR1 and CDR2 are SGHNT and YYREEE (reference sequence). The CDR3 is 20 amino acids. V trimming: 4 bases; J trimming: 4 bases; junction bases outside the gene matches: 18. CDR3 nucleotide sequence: TGTGCCAGCAGCGCAGCCGGGACTAGCGGGAGTATAGGCCCGAGAGAGACCCAGTACTTC. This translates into CASSAAGTSGSIGPRETQYF.

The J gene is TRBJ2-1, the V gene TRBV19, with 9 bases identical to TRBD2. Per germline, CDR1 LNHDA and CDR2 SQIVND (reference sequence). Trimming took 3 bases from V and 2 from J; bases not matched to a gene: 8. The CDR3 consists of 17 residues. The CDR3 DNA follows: TGTGCCAGTAGTATGCCCTCAGCGGGAGGCCCCTACAATGAGCAGTTCTTC. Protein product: CASSMPSAGGPYNEQFF.

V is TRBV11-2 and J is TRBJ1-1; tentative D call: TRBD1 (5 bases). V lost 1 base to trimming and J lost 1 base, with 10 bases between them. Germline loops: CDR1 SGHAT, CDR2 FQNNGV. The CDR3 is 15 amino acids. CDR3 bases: TGTGCCAGCAGCTTAGGGGGGGTGTCGAACACTGAAGCTTTCTTT. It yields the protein CASSLGGVSNTEAFF.

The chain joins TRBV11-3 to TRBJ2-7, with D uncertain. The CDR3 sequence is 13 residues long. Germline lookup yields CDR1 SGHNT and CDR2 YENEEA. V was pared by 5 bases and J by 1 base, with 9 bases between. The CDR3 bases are TGTGCCAGCAGCCCCCAGTATTCCTACGAGCAGTACTTC. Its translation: CASSPQYSYEQYF.

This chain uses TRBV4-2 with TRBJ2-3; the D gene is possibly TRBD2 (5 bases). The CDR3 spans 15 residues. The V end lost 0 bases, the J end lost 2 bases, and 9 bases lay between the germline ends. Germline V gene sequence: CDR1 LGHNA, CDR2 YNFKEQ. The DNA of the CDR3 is TGTGCCAGCAGCCAAGATCGGGGTCTCACAGATACGCAGTATTTT. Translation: CASSQDRGLTDTQYF.